Below, one T cell receptor (beta chain) is given with its context. The sample holds many counts of this clonotype. No antigen is known for it. The sample holds no much larger clone one base away, and base qualities are not on file. The sample originates from a study of human T cells and chemical hapten exposure (dated by TCRdb to about 2021). For the wider study: For sensitization, 2% DPC in acetone was applied to a 2 cm by 2 cm area of upper inner arm skin. The patient cohort, mostly female, included alopecia areata with under or over 50% scalp involvement, alopecia totalis and alopecia universalis. Blood samples were taken from patients before sensitization (week 0) and then at 2, 6 and about 24 weeks after DPC sensitization. Nearly 30 alopecia patients gave blood for TCR sequencing at one to four time points (pre-sensitization, 2, 6 and 24 weeks). Libraries were pooled for sequencing, and variation in per-sample TCR yields was attributed mainly to small differences in library volumes within the pool. In alopecia patients, the study followed how the peripheral blood TCR repertoire changed in vivo over primary and secondary sensitization to diphenylcyclopropenone (DPC), a hapten. Throughout the study period of around 25 weeks, patients also received therapeutic DPC doses to the scalp every week. Patch testing was done on the upper back using Finn chambers containing 0.01% DPC, and results were scored after 6 days according to International Contact Dermatitis Research Group standards. What the work shows at the level of the full study, not this receptor alone: Patch test score correlated positively with the number of PT1 expanded TCRs, reaching significance at thresholds 8, 16 and 32 but not at 4. Compared with pre-sensitization or healthy control sets, expanded TCRs formed significantly more large CDR3 similarity clusters, which is consistent with antigen-driven responses. All patients had alopecia, a presumed autoimmune disease, so their immune response might differ from that of healthy individuals. The number of TCRs above 1 in 1000 frequency did not change with DPC sensitization; there was no evidence of global repertoire structure alterations. After repeated subsampling, changes were observed in the strength of the expansion versus patch-test correlation and in the threshold at which the correlation became significant.

Preparation of the library involved RACE. These reads were obtained on a NextSeq 500. Library preparation attached unique molecular identifiers to individual cDNA molecules for quantitative, reproducible TCR counting. From each blood RNA sample, both TCR alpha and TCR beta chains were sequenced. The original pipeline was this. The median number of TCRs per sample was over 95,000, ranging from about 23,224 to 700,000. The Decombinator software suite was used to annotate V, J and CDR3 in the TCR reads. Every sample was subsampled to the same number of TCRs (28,000) for the PS versus PT1 abundance plots. TCRs were defined as expanded if absent before sensitization and observed at least eight times at the 2-week time point. TCRdb reran the public reads through fastp at Q25 and MiXCR, keeping productive beta chains. Under each unique CDR3 protein, matching rows form one entry showing the most common genes and DNA. The V and J calls were determined by TCRdb, not by the authors. For this sample there are around 92,000 distinct CDR3 sequences; 10% to 12% appear just once. The ten most abundant clones make up 3.1% of the sample.

CDR1 and CDR2 (SGHNT, YYREEE) derive from the germline V gene (reference sequence). V is pruned by 3 bases and J by 1 base, leaving 7 bases of the junction without a gene match. Including the terminal cysteine and phenylalanine, the CDR3 comprises 16 residues. The retained sequence is limited to the CDR3, 48 bases, with the frame set at the first base. Reading the label with the study, this specimen's time point is: pre-sensitization, week 0. What the treatment or condition label conveys for this sample: therapeutic diphenylcyclopropenone sensitization with weekly scalp DPC. At each patch-test visit, blood was drawn before the patch test was applied. Patients were considered eligible if aged 18 to 70, diagnosed with alopecia and deemed suitable for DPC therapy, and patients were excluded if pregnant. Total RNA was extracted from unfractionated whole blood collected in Tempus Blood RNA tubes.

Sequences were derived from whole blood, sampled in connection with sensitization to the hapten diphenylcyclopropenone (DPC). This receptor chain uses TRBV5-4 and TRBJ2-3, with 8 junctional bases fitting TRBD1. The source of this sequence is a woman aged 60-70 years with alopecia areata. Some clones in this sample may be carry-over from other donors' samples. CDR3 loop: CASSSDRATRTDTQYF. The base sequence is TGTGCCAGCAGCTCGGACAGGGCGACCCGCACAGATACGCAGTATTTT.